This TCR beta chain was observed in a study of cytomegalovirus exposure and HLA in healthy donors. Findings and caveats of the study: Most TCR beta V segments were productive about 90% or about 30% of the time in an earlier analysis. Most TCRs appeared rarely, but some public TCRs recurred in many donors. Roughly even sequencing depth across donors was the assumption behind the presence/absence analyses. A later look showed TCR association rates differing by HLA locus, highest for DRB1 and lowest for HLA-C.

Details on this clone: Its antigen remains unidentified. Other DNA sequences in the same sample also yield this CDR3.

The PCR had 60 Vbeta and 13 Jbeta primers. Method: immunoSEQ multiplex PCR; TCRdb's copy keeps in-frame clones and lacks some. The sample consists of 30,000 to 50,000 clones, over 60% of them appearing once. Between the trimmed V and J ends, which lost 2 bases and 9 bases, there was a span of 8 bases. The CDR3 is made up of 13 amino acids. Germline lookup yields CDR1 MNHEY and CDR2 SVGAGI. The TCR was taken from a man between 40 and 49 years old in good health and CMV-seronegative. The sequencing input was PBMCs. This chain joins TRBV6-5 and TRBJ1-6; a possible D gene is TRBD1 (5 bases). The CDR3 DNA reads TGTGCCAGCAGTTACCGGGGGAGTTCACCCCTCCACTTT. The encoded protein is CASSYRGSSPLHF.